This TCR beta chain was identified during a study of T cells after yellow fever vaccination. Study findings and constraints: Reappearing after the booster were most of the clones from primary vaccination (roughly 96% CD4, around 90% CD8).

V was shortened by 3 bases and J by 0 bases, with 8 bases between the two germline ends. The CDR3 spans 14 residues. This clonotype was observed a few times. Antigen unknown. TCRdb processed the 5' RACE reads anew with MiXCR; each CDR3 protein has one entry. The data show around 180,000 distinct CDR3 sequences, 6.2% seen once. The J gene is TRBJ2-5, the V gene TRBV12-3 or TRBV12-4; D is uncertain. The sequenced sample was CD4+ T cells sorted from PBMCs, obtained on the day of the first yellow fever vaccination. This clonotype originated in a man aged 18-30 years who received the YFV17D yellow fever vaccine. The CDR3 sequence is CASSFTWDQETQYF. CDR3 DNA: TGTGCCAGCAGTTTTACGTGGGACCAAGAGACCCAGTACTTC.